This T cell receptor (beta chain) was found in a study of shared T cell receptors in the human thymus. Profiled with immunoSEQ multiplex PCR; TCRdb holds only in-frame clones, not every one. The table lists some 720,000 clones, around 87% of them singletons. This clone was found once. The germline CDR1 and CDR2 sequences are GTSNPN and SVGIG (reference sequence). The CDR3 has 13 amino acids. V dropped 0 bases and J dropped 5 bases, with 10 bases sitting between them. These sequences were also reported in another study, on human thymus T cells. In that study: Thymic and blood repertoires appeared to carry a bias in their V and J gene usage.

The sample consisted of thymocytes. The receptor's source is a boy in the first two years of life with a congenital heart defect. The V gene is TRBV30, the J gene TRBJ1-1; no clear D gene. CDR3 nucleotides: TGTGCCTGGAGTGTACTAGTAGGTACTGAAGCTTTCTTT. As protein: CAWSVLVGTEAFF.